One and the same sample provided the 10 T cell receptor beta chains below, sequenced in a study of cytomegalovirus exposure and HLA in healthy donors. PCR amplification relied on 60 Vbeta primers (plus 13 Jbeta primers). The protocol was immunoSEQ multiplex PCR, while the TCRdb copy is restricted to in-frame clones and leaves out a portion. The data contain about 150,000 clones, approximately 79% of them seen just once; the ten biggest clones take up 1.5% to 2%. The sample taken for sequencing was PBMCs. The receptors were sampled from a woman younger than 45 in good health and CMV-seronegative.

The chain carries TRBV20-1 and TRBJ2-7; D is unresolved. V dropped 6 bases and J dropped 2 bases, with 8 bases sitting between them. Germline CDR1 reads DFQATT; CDR2 reads SNEGSKA (reference sequence). The CDR3 spans 11 residues. CDR3 sequence reads: CSAPGTYEQYF. CDR3 DNA sequence: TGCAGTGCACCCGGTACCTACGAGCAGTACTTC.

The rearrangement links TRBV6-5 to TRBJ1-2, with D maybe TRBD1 (5 bases). This CDR3 has 13 amino acids. Germline V gives CDR1 MNHEY, CDR2 SVGAGI. The V gene lost 6 bases and the J gene lost 3 bases, with 11 bases spanning the gap. CDR3 in amino acids: CASRKGVDYGYTF. The DNA for the CDR3 is TGTGCCAGCAGAAAAGGGGTGGACTATGGCTACACCTTC.

This sequence joins TRBV6-6 and TRBJ1-5; no clear D. Germline V gives CDR1 MNHNY, CDR2 SVGAGI (reference sequence). Trimming took off 6 bases at V and 0 bases at J, with 9 bases between the two ends. The CDR3 runs to 14 residues. In DNA form, the CDR3 reads TGTGCCAGCAGCGCAGGTAATAGCAATCAGCCCCAGCATTTT. It specifies CASSAGNSNQPQHF.

V is TRBV29-1 and J is TRBJ2-2, with D perhaps matching TRBD2 (6 bases). V was cut by 5 bases and J by 6 bases, with 16 bases left in between. The CDR3 consists of 14 residues. Germline CDR1 is SQVTM and CDR2 is ANQGSEA. For the CDR3, the DNA is TGCAGCGTTTCCCATCTCGGGGGAGCCGGGGAGCTGTTTTTT. The encoded protein is CSVSHLGGAGELFF.

The chain couples TRBV11-2 to TRBJ2-7; 7 positions agree with TRBD2. After removal of 1 base from V and 7 bases from J, the junction contained 10 bases not matched to a gene. Germline V CDR1 and CDR2: SGHAT, FQNNGV. This CDR3 is 15 amino acids long. The CDR3 loop reads CASSLAGGYLREQYF. As DNA, the CDR3 is TGTGCCAGCAGCTTAGCGGGGGGATACCTCCGGGAGCAGTACTTC.

V usage is TRBV7-2 and J usage is TRBJ1-1; possibly TRBD1 for D (6 bases). V was shortened by 4 bases and J by 1 base, with 16 bases between the two germline ends. CDR1 is SGHTA, CDR2 FQGNSA, per germline. CDR3 size: 16 residues. This chain's CDR3 is CASSSINRTANTEAFF. CDR3 nucleotides: TGTGCCAGCAGCTCGATAAACCGGACAGCGAACACTGAAGCTTTCTTT.

J is TRBJ1-2 and V is TRBV5-1; a weak D match, TRBD1 (5 bases). The CDR3 has 16 residues. Germline-derived CDR1 and CDR2 are SGHRS and YFSETQ. Trimming took off 2 bases at V and 7 bases at J, with 21 bases between the two ends. The CDR3 here is CASSLTSQVYGAGYTF. In nucleotides, the CDR3 is TGCGCCAGCAGCTTAACATCTCAGGTTTATGGGGCTGGCTACACCTTC.

The V and J genes are TRBV5-1 and TRBJ2-7, with 7 bases that match TRBD1. Germline assignment: CDR1 SGHRS and CDR2 YFSETQ. V shed 2 bases and J 3 bases; nucleotides not matched to a gene: 5. The CDR3 runs to 14 residues. The CDR3 nucleotides read TGCGCCAGCAGCTTTTGGACAGGTAGCTACGAGCAGTACTTC. Translation: CASSFWTGSYEQYF.

V and J are TRBV7-2 and TRBJ2-4; 7 positions agree with TRBD1. The J segment lost 8 bases and the V segment lost 5 bases, leaving 6 bases of the junction unmatched. Germline V lookup: CDR1 SGHTA, CDR2 FQGNSA. This CDR3 comprises 13 residues. The CDR3 nucleotides are TGTGCCAGCAGCCCCCGACAGGGACACATTCAGTACTTC. Its translation: CASSPRQGHIQYF.

The DNA of the CDR3 is TGTGCCAGCCAGGGACAGGGGATCCTTGACTATGGCTACACCTTC. This translates into CASQGQGILDYGYTF. The chain is built from TRBV2 and TRBJ1-2; TRBD1 matches 10 bases. The germline V gene encodes CDR1 SNHLY and CDR2 FYNNEI. The CDR3 is 15 residues long. Germline trimming cut 8 bases from V and 3 bases from J; bases unmatched to any gene: 9.